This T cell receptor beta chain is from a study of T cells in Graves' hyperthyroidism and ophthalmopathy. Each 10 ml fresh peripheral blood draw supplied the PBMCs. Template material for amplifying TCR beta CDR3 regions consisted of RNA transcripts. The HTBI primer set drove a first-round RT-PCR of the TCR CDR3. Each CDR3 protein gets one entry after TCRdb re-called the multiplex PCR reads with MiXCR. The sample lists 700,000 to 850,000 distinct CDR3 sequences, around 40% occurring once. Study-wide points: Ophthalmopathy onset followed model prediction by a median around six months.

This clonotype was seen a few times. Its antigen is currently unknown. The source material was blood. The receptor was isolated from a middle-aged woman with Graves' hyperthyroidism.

The DNA of the CDR3 is TGTGCCAGCAGTAAGACACCCTCCTACGAGCAGTACTTC. Its protein is CASSKTPSYEQYF. The chain couples TRBV28 to TRBJ2-7; no reliable D call. Trimming pared 5 bases from V and 0 bases from J, leaving 8 bases between. The CDR3 extends over 13 amino acids. Germline V CDR1 and CDR2: MDHEN, SYDVKM.